The rows below give T cell receptor beta chains drawn from one sample of a study of T-cell memory formation after mild COVID-19. From the 5' RACE reads, TCRdb called clonotypes with MiXCR, one entry per CDR3 protein. The sample consists of under 350,000 distinct CDR3 sequences, under 20% of them appearing once. The specimen was PBMCs or a T cell subset sorted from them (not recorded which). These receptors came from a man in his late teens or twenties who had mild COVID-19 (a few samples of this study predate the infection). Cell type and time point are not known. Both conserved end residues are part of each CDR3. D genes are given only for firm matches. Size is omitted from some rows. Given values are once, few, many or a class for expanded clones.

clone_size: many; d_call: .; j_call: TRBJ1-1; v_call: TRBV7-9; cdr3_aa: CASRGQGRTEAFF; cdr3_nt: TGTGCCAGCAGAGGTCAGGGGCGGACTGAAGCTTTCTTT
clone_size: .; d_call: .; j_call: TRBJ2-1; v_call: TRBV10-3; cdr3_aa: CAISEYNEQFF; cdr3_nt: TGTGCCATCAGTGAGTACAATGAGCAGTTCTTC
clone_size: .; d_call: .; j_call: TRBJ1-3; v_call: TRBV12-3/TRBV12-4; cdr3_aa: CASSLRHGPGNTIYF; cdr3_nt: TGTGCCAGCAGTTTGCGTCATGGGCCTGGAAACACCATATATTTT
clone_size: few; d_call: TRBD1; j_call: TRBJ2-7; v_call: TRBV12-3/TRBV12-4; cdr3_aa: CASSPDRVGYEQYF; cdr3_nt: TGTGCCAGCAGTCCGGACAGGGTGGGATACGAGCAGTACTTC
clone_size: .; d_call: .; j_call: TRBJ1-2; v_call: TRBV5-6; cdr3_aa: CASSSAYLKYGYTF; cdr3_nt: TGTGCCAGCAGCTCCGCTTATTTAAAGTATGGCTACACCTTC
clone_size: .; d_call: .; j_call: TRBJ2-3; v_call: TRBV20-1; cdr3_aa: CSDPGRLAGRDTQYF; cdr3_nt: TGCAGTGATCCGGGACGACTCGCGGGAAGGGATACGCAGTATTTT
clone_size: few; d_call: TRBD2; j_call: TRBJ2-3; v_call: TRBV5-4; cdr3_aa: CASMTRAPISGGSTDTQYF; cdr3_nt: TGTGCCAGCATGACAAGAGCCCCCATTAGCGGGGGTAGCACAGATACGCAGTATTTT
clone_size: .; d_call: TRBD1; j_call: TRBJ2-7; v_call: TRBV4-1; cdr3_aa: CASSHDRAAYEQYF; cdr3_nt: TGCGCCAGCAGCCACGACAGGGCCGCCTACGAGCAGTACTTC
clone_size: .; d_call: TRBD2; j_call: TRBJ2-2; v_call: TRBV20-1; cdr3_aa: CSAAVAGVPGELFF; cdr3_nt: TGCAGTGCCGCCGTAGCGGGGGTACCCGGGGAGCTGTTTTTT
clone_size: few; d_call: .; j_call: TRBJ2-4; v_call: TRBV11-2; cdr3_aa: CASSPRDLKNIQYF; cdr3_nt: TGTGCCAGCAGCCCCCGGGACCTCAAAAACATTCAGTACTTC
clone_size: few; d_call: TRBD1; j_call: TRBJ1-6; v_call: TRBV4-3; cdr3_aa: CASSLGDRPNSPLHF; cdr3_nt: TGCGCCAGCAGCCTAGGGGACAGGCCTAATTCACCCCTCCACTTT
clone_size: .; d_call: .; j_call: TRBJ1-1; v_call: TRBV12-3/TRBV12-4; cdr3_aa: CASRSRMNTEAFF; cdr3_nt: TGTGCCAGCAGGAGCAGGATGAACACTGAAGCTTTCTTT
clone_size: .; d_call: TRBD2; j_call: TRBJ2-1; v_call: TRBV7-6; cdr3_aa: CASSSDLPGGYYNEQFF; cdr3_nt: TGTGCCAGCAGCTCGGACTTGCCGGGGGGGTACTACAATGAGCAGTTCTTC
clone_size: once; d_call: .; j_call: TRBJ1-5; v_call: TRBV21-1; cdr3_aa: CASACPGENQPQHF; cdr3_nt: TGTGCCAGCGCCTGCCCAGGGGAGAATCAGCCCCAGCATTTT
clone_size: .; d_call: TRBD1; j_call: TRBJ2-7; v_call: TRBV6-5; cdr3_aa: CASSYRGQGTYEQYF; cdr3_nt: TGTGCCAGCAGTTACAGGGGACAGGGGACGTACGAGCAGTACTTC
clone_size: .; d_call: .; j_call: TRBJ1-1; v_call: TRBV29-1; cdr3_aa: CSGGTPNTEAFF; cdr3_nt: TGCAGCGGGGGGACACCTAACACTGAAGCTTTCTTT
clone_size: .; d_call: .; j_call: TRBJ1-4; v_call: TRBV12-3/TRBV12-4; cdr3_aa: CASSREGMNEKLFF; cdr3_nt: TGTGCCAGCAGCCGGGAGGGGATGAATGAAAAACTGTTTTTT
clone_size: few; d_call: .; j_call: TRBJ1-5; v_call: TRBV6-1; cdr3_aa: CASTLAGGYQPQHF; cdr3_nt: TGTGCCAGCACTCTAGCGGGAGGGTATCAGCCCCAGCATTTT
clone_size: .; d_call: .; j_call: TRBJ2-3; v_call: TRBV9; cdr3_aa: CASGRSGGTDTQYF; cdr3_nt: TGTGCCAGCGGGCGGAGCGGTGGCACAGATACGCAGTATTTT
clone_size: .; d_call: .; j_call: TRBJ2-1; v_call: TRBV29-1; cdr3_aa: CSVVLPSYNEQFF; cdr3_nt: TGCAGCGTTGTTTTACCGTCCTACAATGAGCAGTTCTTC